What follows are 17 T cell receptor beta chains derived from one specimen sequenced in a study of cytomegalovirus exposure and HLA in healthy donors. The assay was immunoSEQ multiplex PCR, and TCRdb's table has in-frame clones only and misses some. This sample carries about 240,000 clones, approximately 83% of them seen once, and the ten largest clones take over 0.95%. The sequenced sample consisted of PBMCs. The receptors were sampled from a woman aged 25 to 45 in good health and CMV-seropositive.

In its sample, this clone was seen a few times. The chain joins TRBV11-3 to TRBJ2-5; a possible D gene is TRBD2 (5 bases). The germline V gene has CDR1 SGHNT and CDR2 YENEEA. The CDR3 covers 13 residues. V dropped 5 bases and J dropped 9 bases, with 16 bases sitting between them. The CDR3 loop reads CASSPEGGSAQYF. The CDR3 DNA reads TGTGCCAGCAGCCCTGAGGGCGGCTCGGCCCAGTACTTC.

The chain recombines TRBV4-1 with TRBJ2-5, with 8 bases lining up with TRBD1. Germline trimming cut 1 base from V and 4 bases from J; bases unmatched to any gene: 5. This CDR3 region has 15 residues. Germline V gives CDR1 MGHRA, CDR2 YSYEKL. The CDR3 DNA reads TGCGCCAGCAGCCAAGGTCAGGGGGCTCGAGAGACCCAGTACTTC. It encodes CASSQGQGARETQYF.

V usage is TRBV29-1 and J usage is TRBJ2-2, with TRBD2 identical over 9 bases. Germline CDR1 reads SQVTM; CDR2 reads ANQGSEA. This CDR3 has 14 residues. V dropped 6 bases and J dropped 3; count of bases not matched to a gene: 5. The CDR3 reads CSVGTSPYTGELFF. CDR3 nucleotide sequence: TGCAGCGTAGGGACTAGCCCCTACACCGGGGAGCTGTTTTTT.

As for this clone: This same CDR3 is encoded by further DNA sequences in the sample. The chain employs TRBV5-1 and TRBJ2-3; unclear D gene. This CDR3 contains 14 residues. Germline CDR1 reads SGHRS; CDR2 reads YFSETQ. V lost 4 bases, J lost 0 bases, and 9 bases lay in between. The CDR3 spells CASSLDGSTDTQYF. The CDR3 bases are TGCGCCAGCAGCCTAGATGGGAGCACAGATACGCAGTATTTT. Using reference TRBV5-1 and TRBJ2-3 for the parts outside the CDR3, the full variable domain is KAGVTQTPRYLIKTRGQQVTLSCSPISGHRSVSWYQQTPGQGLQFLFEYFSETQRNKGNFPGRFSGRQFSNSRSEMNVSTLELGDSALYLCASSLDGSTDTQYFGPGTRLTVL.

The V and J genes are TRBV7-9 and TRBJ2-7; 14 bases are shared with TRBD2. The CDR3 length is 15 residues. CDR1 is SEHNR and CDR2 is FQNEAQ in the germline V gene (reference sequence). V was clipped by 0 bases and J by 7 bases; unmatched bases: 2. CDR3 sequence: CASSLAGLAGVEQYF. The CDR3 DNA sequence: TGTGCCAGCAGCTTAGCGGGACTAGCGGGAGTGGAGCAGTACTTC.

V gene TRBV4-2 combines with J gene TRBJ1-2; TRBD1 matches 7 bases. In germline, CDR1 is LGHNA, CDR2 YNFKEQ. The CDR3 runs to 17 residues. The V gene end was trimmed by 2 bases and the J gene end by 4 bases; junction bases not matched to a gene: 13. For the CDR3, the DNA is TGTGCCAGCAGCCAAAGCTTAAATCAGGGGGTGATCTATGGCTACACCTTC. Translating gives CASSQSLNQGVIYGYTF.

This clone was seen only once. The chain joins TRBV5-1 to TRBJ2-7, with 7 bases identical to TRBD2. The CDR3 length is 14 residues. Germline V CDR1 and CDR2: SGHRS, YFSETQ. Trimming took 0 bases from V and 5 from J; bases not matched to a gene: 5. The CDR3: CASSLGFGGDEQYF. The CDR3 DNA reads as TGCGCCAGCAGCTTGGGGTTTGGGGGGGACGAGCAGTACTTC.

V usage is TRBV18 and J usage is TRBJ1-2, with D hard to call. This CDR3 has 16 amino acids. The germline V gene encodes CDR1 KGHSH and CDR2 LQKENI. The V and J ends lost 3 bases and 0 bases respectively, with 14 bases between them. The CDR3 protein is CASSPESGLANYGYTF. The CDR3 DNA sequence: TGTGCCAGCTCACCTGAAAGCGGCCTAGCTAACTATGGCTACACCTTC. Complete variable domain (other parts from reference TRBV18 and TRBJ1-2): NAGVMQNPRHLVRRRGQEARLRCSPMKGHSHVYWYRQLPEEGLKFMVYLQKENIIDESGMPKERFSAEFPKEGPSILRIQQVVRGDSAAYFCASSPESGLANYGYTFGSGTRLTVV.

This sequence joins TRBV7-9 and TRBJ1-5; 7 positions agree with TRBD1. Per the germline V gene, CDR1 is SEHNR and CDR2 is FQNEAQ (reference sequence). V lost 8 bases to trimming and J lost 6 bases; unmatched junction nucleotides: 4. This CDR3 is built from 12 residues. The CDR3 is CASQQGGQPQHF. In DNA, the CDR3 is TGTGCCAGCCAGCAGGGGGGTCAGCCCCAGCATTTT.

The chain has TRBV6-5 and TRBJ1-1, with 7 bases matching TRBD1. In germline, CDR1 is MNHEY, CDR2 SVGAGI. This CDR3 has 14 amino acids. The trim removed 6 bases at V and 6 bases at J, leaving 10 bases unmatched. CDR3 protein: CASSPDRAEAEAFF. The CDR3 DNA sequence: TGTGCCAGCAGCCCCGACAGGGCCGAAGCTGAAGCTTTCTTT.

V gene TRBV5-1 combines with J gene TRBJ2-2; D unclear. Between the trimmed V and J ends, which lost 0 bases and 0 bases, there was a span of 9 bases. CDR1 is SGHRS, CDR2 YFSETQ, per germline. The CDR3 runs to 16 residues. Here the CDR3 DNA reads TGCGCCAGCAGCTTGGATAGCAGCTCGAACACCGGGGAGCTGTTTTTT. This codes for CASSLDSSSNTGELFF.

The chain joins TRBV19 to TRBJ1-5, with D perhaps matching TRBD1 (6 bases). This CDR3 spans 14 amino acids. The V and J ends lost 5 bases and 2 bases respectively, with 10 bases between them. Per the germline V gene, CDR1 is LNHDA and CDR2 is SQIVND (reference sequence). In DNA, the CDR3 is TGTGCCAGTAGTGGGCAGGGGCGCAATCAGCCCCAGCATTTT. Protein: CASSGQGRNQPQHF.

The chain carries TRBV2 and TRBJ1-4; TRBD1 matches at 7 bases. The CDR3 sequence is 15 residues long. V shed 6 bases and J 7 bases; nucleotides not matched to a gene: 11. Germline V gives CDR1 SNHLY, CDR2 FYNNEI. CDR3 in amino acids: CASSEQGLFSEKLFF. The CDR3 DNA follows: TGTGCCAGCAGCGAACAGGGGTTATTTAGTGAAAAACTGTTTTTT.

V usage is TRBV19 and J usage is TRBJ1-5, with a tentative D call TRBD1 (6 bases). V lost 0 bases and J 6 bases, leaving 6 bases between the germline ends. CDR1 and CDR2 from the germline V gene are LNHDA and SQIVND (reference sequence). The CDR3 loop spans 13 amino acids. CDR3 coding DNA: TGTGCCAGTAGTATAGAGGGGGCTCAGCCCCAGCATTTT. This encodes CASSIEGAQPQHF.

CDR3 coding DNA: TGTGCCAGCAGCCAGGCACCAGACAGGGCAAGTTCTGAAGCTTTCTTT. It codes for CASSQAPDRASSEAFF. The J gene is TRBJ1-1, the V gene TRBV16; TRBD1 matches 7 bases. Trimming at V came to 3 bases and at J to 6 bases, leaving 13 bases not matched to a gene. The CDR3 has 16 residues. Germline lookup yields CDR1 KGHSY and CDR2 FQNENV.

The J gene is TRBJ2-1, the V gene TRBV28, with 8 positions matching TRBD2. Per the germline V gene, CDR1 is MDHEN and CDR2 is SYDVKM. CDR3 size: 17 residues. The V and J ends lost 2 bases and 4 bases, in that order; junction bases with no gene match: 10. Here the CDR3 DNA reads TGTGCCAGCAGTTTAGCAATGGGTAGCGGGGCTTACAATGAGCAGTTCTTC. Residues: CASSLAMGSGAYNEQFF.

This clone was seen a single time. The V and J genes are TRBV14 and TRBJ2-7, with a tentative D call TRBD2 (6 bases). Trimming cost V 1 base and J 2 bases, with 12 bases left between them. The CDR3 extends over 15 amino acids. Germline-derived CDR1 and CDR2 are SGHDN and FVKESK. The CDR3 DNA reads as TGTGCCAGCAGCCAAGTGAGGGGACTCGCCTACGAGCAGTACTTC. It codes for CASSQVRGLAYEQYF.